This T cell receptor beta chain was documented in a study of T-cell reconstitution after alpha-beta-depleted transplantation in children. The CDR3 extends over 13 amino acids. Germline assignment: CDR1 SGHRS and CDR2 YFSETQ. V was trimmed by 1 base and J by 4 bases, leaving 7 bases between them. Using unique molecular identifiers, the investigators prepared the TCRbeta library. A single record per CDR3 protein comes from TCRdb applying MiXCR to the PCR reads. The repertoire holds hundreds of thousands of distinct CDR3 sequences, with about 16% as singletons. The starting material was PBMCs from the stem cell graft donor, obtained from the stem cell graft. The TCR originated in a human donor who donated a stem cell graft to a child with acute lymphoblastic leukemia. The genes are TRBV5-1 and TRBJ2-3; D gene unclear. DNA for the CDR3: TGCGCCAGCAGCTTGTTGGGTCCAGATACGCAGTATTTT. Amino acids: CASSLLGPDTQYF. The full variable domain, its missing parts supplied by reference TRBV5-1 and TRBJ2-3, is KAGVTQTPRYLIKTRGQQVTLSCSPISGHRSVSWYQQTPGQGLQFLFEYFSETQRNKGNFPGRFSGRQFSNSRSEMNVSTLELGDSALYLCASSLLGPDTQYFGPGTRLTVL.